This T cell receptor (beta chain) was identified during a study of blood T cell repertoires in COVID-19. Trimming stripped 4 bases from V and 0 bases from J, with 17 bases between. Per germline, CDR1 SGHKS and CDR2 YYEKEE (reference sequence). The CDR3 contains 16 residues. The data were produced by immunoSEQ multiplex PCR, yet TCRdb's version contains in-frame clones alone and is incomplete. The table lists about 63,000 clones, 60% to 85% of them singletons. The specimen was peripheral blood. The chain employs TRBV5-5 and TRBJ2-7, with D tentatively TRBD2 (6 bases). The origin of this receptor is an elderly woman with acute or convalescent COVID-19. CDR3 sequence (DNA): TGTGCCAGCAGCCCCTCTTCAAGCGGGTTCTCCTACGAGCAGTACTTC. This encodes CASSPSSSGFSYEQYF.